The sequence of this T cell receptor beta chain was determined in a study of identical twins listed by TCRdb under 2016. For the study in its entirety: The study deep-sequenced TCR alpha and beta repertoires from monozygotic twins, unrelated adults of various ages and cord blood to test whether fetal clonotypes persist. To rule out contamination, the twin experiments were replicated at different times with different library preparation protocols. What the research found in general, with its limitations: Because the same donors could not be followed over many years, conclusions were based on cross-sectional statistical analysis. In monozygotic twins, out-of-frame TCR alpha sharing was systematically underestimated by recombination models, although the models agreed with sharing between unrelated individuals. Abundant cord blood beta clonotypes carried fewer insertions; young adult naive repertoires showed a weaker similar trend, while memory repertoires showed none. Excess twin sharing in beta out-of-frame sequences was weaker because fewer shared sequences lowered the signal-to-noise ratio. Compared with coincidental sharing between unrelated individuals, out-of-frame TCR alpha sequences shared between twins had an excess of sequences with low generation probability. Invariant T cells such as MAIT and iNKT could partly confound zero-insertion analyses, though diverse VJ usage argued against this for most clonotypes.

All donors were healthy Caucasians. The twin cohort comprised three pairs of female monozygotic twins, all aged about 18 to 29 years. The RNA used for TCR libraries was isolated from peripheral blood mononuclear cells. The CDR3, from cysteine to phenylalanine, totals 15 residues. CDR3 DNA only is kept here, 45 bases in frame from base 1. The V end gives up 5 bases and the J end 6 bases, leaving 4 bases in the junction not matched to a gene. Via the germline V gene (reference sequence), CDR1 is MNHEY and CDR2 SMNVEV. The library relied on 5' RACE. The sequencing machine was an Illumina HiSeq 2000. A universal primer binding site was introduced by template switching, and a unique molecular identifier was present in the final cDNA, enabling accurate counting of TCR cDNA molecules. First-strand cDNA for TCR alpha and beta chains was synthesized from specific primers in the conserved constant-segment region. To control for contamination, every cDNA library carried two barcodes: a SMART-Mk sample barcode plus Illumina barcodes. Two successive PCR steps introduced TruSeq adapter sequences along with Illumina sample barcodes. TCR alpha and beta cDNA libraries were sequenced on the Illumina HiSeq platform with custom primers. The authors' pipeline ran thus. Raw reads were processed with MiGEC to extract unique molecular identifiers, and MiXCR was used to determine CDR3 positions. For each individual, recombination models were inferred using an EM algorithm with the repgenHMM and IGoR tools. The tcR package in R was used for shared clonotype analysis, with sharing normalized by the product of cloneset sizes. To study raw recombination free of thymic and clonal selection effects, out-of-frame nonproductive sequences were analyzed. TCRdb reran the public reads through fastp at Q25 and MiXCR, keeping productive beta chains. A single entry per CDR3 protein holds the most common genes and DNA from its merged rows. The V and J calls, along with clone size, are taken from TCRdb and not from the paper's own processing. A total of nearly 900,000 distinct CDR3 sequences appear in this sample, 9% to 15% of them only once. About 1.5% of the sample belongs to the ten largest clones.

As regards this clonotype: Its cognate antigen has yet to be identified. Base qualities are not provided; no much larger clone lies one nucleotide away.

The sample also formed part of further work on yellow fever vaccine responses in identical twins. The second study's paper adds: The T cell response to vaccination in identical twins was reported by the authors to appear partly convergent and partly personalized. In the study, vaccine-responding T cell clones were precisely tracked in identical twins.

This TCR derives from a woman aged 18-30 years in good health. The sequenced sample consisted of PBMCs. Recombination connected TRBV27 to TRBJ1-6, and 10 junction bases match TRBD1. The CDR3 here reads CASSPDRGANSPLHF. The DNA reads as follows: TGTGCCAGCAGTCCGGACAGGGGGGCTAATTCACCCCTCCACTTT.